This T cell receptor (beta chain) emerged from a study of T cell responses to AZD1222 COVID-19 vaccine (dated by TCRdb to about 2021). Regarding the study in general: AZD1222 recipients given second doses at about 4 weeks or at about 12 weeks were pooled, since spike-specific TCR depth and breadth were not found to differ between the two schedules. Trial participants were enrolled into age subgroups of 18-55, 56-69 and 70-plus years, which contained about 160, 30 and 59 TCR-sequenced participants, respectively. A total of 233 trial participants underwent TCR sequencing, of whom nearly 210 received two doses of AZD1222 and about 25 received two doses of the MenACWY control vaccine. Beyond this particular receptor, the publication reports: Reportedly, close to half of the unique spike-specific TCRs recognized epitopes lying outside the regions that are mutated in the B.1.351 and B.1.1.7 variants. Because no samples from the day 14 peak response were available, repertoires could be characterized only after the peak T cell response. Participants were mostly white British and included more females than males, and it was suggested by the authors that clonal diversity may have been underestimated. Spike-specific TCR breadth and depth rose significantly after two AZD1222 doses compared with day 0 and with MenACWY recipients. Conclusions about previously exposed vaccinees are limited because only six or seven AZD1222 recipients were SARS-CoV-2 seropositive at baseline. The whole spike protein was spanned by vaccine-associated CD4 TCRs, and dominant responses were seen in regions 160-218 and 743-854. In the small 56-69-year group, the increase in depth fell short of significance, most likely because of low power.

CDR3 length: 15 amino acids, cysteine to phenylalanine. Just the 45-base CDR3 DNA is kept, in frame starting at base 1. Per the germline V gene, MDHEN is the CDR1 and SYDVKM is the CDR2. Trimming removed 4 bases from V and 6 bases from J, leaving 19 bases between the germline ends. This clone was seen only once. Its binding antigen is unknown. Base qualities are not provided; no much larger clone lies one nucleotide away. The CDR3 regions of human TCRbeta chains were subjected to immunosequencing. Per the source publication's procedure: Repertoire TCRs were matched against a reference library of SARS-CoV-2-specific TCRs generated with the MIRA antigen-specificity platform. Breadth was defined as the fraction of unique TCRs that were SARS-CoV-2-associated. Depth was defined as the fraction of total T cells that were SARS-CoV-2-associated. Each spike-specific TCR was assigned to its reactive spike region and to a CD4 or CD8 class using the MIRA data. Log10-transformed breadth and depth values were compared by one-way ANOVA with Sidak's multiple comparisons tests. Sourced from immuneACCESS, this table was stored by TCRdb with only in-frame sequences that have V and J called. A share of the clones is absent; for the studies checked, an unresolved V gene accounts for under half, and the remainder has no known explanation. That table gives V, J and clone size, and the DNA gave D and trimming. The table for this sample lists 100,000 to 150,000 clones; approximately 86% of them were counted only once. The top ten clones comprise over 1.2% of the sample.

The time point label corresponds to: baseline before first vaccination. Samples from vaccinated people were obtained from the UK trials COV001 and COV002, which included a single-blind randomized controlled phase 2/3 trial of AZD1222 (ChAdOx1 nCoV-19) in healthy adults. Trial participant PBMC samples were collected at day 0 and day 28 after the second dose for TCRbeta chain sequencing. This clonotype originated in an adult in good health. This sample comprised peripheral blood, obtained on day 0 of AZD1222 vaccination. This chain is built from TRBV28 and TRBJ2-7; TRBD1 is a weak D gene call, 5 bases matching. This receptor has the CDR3 CASSSPLGHGAEQYF. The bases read TGTGCCAGCAGTTCCCCTCTGGGGCACGGAGCCGAGCAGTACTTC.